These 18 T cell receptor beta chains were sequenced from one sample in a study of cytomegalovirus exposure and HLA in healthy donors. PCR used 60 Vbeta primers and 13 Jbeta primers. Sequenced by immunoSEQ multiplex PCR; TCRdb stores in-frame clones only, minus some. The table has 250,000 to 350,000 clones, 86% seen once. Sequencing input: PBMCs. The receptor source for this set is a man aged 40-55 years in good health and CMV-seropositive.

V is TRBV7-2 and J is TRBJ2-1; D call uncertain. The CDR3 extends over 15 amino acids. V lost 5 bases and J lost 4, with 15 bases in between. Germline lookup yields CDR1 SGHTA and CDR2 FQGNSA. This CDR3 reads CASSAIRTIYNEQFF. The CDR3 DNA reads TGTGCCAGCAGCGCAATTAGAACCATATACAATGAGCAGTTCTTC.

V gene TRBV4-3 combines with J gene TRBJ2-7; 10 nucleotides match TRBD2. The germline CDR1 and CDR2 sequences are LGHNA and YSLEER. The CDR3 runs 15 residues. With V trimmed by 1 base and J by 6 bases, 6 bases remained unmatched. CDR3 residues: CASSQGRPSGSEQYF. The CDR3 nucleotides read TGCGCCAGCAGCCAAGGTCGTCCTAGCGGGAGCGAGCAGTACTTC.

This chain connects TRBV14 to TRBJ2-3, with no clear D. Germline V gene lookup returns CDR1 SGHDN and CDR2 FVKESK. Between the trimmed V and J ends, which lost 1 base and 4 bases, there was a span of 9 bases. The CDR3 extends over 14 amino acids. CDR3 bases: TGTGCCAGCAGCCAAGGGTCTGGAGCAGATACGCAGTATTTT. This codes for CASSQGSGADTQYF.

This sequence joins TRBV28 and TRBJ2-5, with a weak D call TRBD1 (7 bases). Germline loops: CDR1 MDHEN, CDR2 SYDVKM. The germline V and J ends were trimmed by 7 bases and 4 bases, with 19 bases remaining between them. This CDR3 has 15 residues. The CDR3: CASNNGQVGGETQYF. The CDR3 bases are TGTGCCAGCAATAATGGACAGGTGGGAGGAGAGACCCAGTACTTC.

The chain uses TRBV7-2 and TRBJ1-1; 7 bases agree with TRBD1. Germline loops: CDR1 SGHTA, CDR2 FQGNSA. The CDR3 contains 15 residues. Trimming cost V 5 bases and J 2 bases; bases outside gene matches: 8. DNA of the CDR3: TGTGCCAGCAGCCAACGACAGGGAGGAAACACTGAAGCTTTCTTT. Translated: CASSQRQGGNTEAFF.

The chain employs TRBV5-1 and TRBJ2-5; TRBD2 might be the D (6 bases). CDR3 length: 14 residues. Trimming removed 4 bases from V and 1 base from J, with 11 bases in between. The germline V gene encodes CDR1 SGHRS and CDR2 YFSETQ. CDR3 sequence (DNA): TGCGCCAGCAGCCGCGGGGCCCTCCAAGAGACCCAGTACTTC. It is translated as CASSRGALQETQYF.

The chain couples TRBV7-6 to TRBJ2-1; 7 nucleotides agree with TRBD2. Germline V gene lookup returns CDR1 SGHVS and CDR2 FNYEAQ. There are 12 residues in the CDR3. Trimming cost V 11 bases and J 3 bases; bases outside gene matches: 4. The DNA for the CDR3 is TGTGCCTGCCGGACTAGCTACAATGAGCAGTTCTTC. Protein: CACRTSYNEQFF.

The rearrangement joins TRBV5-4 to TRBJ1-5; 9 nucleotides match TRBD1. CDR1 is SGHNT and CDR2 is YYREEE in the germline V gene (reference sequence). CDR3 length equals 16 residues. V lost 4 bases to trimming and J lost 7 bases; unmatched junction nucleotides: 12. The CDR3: CASSPGGQGLQQPQHF. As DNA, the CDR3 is TGTGCCAGCAGCCCGGGGGGACAGGGTCTGCAGCAGCCCCAGCATTTT.

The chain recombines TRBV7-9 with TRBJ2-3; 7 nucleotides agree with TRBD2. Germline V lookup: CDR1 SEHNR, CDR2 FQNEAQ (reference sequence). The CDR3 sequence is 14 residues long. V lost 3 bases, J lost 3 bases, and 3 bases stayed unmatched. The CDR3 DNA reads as TGTGCCAGCAGCTTGACCGGGGGGACAGATACGCAGTATTTT. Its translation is CASSLTGGTDTQYF.

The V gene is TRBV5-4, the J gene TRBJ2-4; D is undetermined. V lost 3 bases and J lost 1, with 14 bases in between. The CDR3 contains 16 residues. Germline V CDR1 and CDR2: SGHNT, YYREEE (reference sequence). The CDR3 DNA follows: TGTGCCAGCAGCTCGGGTCTCCCTCGGGCCAAAAACATTCAGTACTTC. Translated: CASSSGLPRAKNIQYF.

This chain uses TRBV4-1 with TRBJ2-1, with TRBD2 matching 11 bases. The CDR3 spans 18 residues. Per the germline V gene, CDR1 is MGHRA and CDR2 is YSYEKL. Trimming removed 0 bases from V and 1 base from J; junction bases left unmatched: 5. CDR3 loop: CASSQDKGTSGSYNEQFF. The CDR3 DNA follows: TGCGCCAGCAGCCAAGACAAGGGGACTAGCGGATCCTACAATGAGCAGTTCTTC.

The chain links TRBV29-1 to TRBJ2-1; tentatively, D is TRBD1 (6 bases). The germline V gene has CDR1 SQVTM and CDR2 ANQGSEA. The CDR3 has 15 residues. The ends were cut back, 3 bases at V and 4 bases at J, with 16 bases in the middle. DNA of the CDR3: TGCAGCGTTGATAAAGCAGGGGCGGATTACAATGAGCAGTTCTTC. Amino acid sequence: CSVDKAGADYNEQFF.

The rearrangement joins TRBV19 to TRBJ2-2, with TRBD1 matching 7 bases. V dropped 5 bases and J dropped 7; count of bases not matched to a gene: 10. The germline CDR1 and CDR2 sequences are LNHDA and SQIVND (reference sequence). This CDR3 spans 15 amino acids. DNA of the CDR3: TGTGCCAGTAGTGGGTCGACAGGGATCATCGGGGAGCTGTTTTTT. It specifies CASSGSTGIIGELFF.

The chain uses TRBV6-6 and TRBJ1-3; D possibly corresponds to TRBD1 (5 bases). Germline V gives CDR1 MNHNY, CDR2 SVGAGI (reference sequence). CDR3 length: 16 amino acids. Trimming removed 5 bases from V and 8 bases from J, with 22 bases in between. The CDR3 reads CASSTSRRGDWDTIYF. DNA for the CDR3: TGTGCCAGCAGTACGAGCAGGAGGGGCGACTGGGACACCATATATTTT.

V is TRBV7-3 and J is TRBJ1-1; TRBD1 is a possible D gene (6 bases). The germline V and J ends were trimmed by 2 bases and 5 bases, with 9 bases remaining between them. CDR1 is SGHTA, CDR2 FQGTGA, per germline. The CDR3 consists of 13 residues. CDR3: CASSLYGTTEAFF. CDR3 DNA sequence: TGTGCCAGCAGCTTATACGGGACAACTGAAGCTTTCTTT.

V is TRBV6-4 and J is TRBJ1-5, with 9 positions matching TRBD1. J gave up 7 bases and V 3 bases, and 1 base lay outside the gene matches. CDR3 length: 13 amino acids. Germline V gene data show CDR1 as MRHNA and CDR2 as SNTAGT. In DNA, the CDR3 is TGTGCCAGCAGTGAGGGACAGGGCCAGCCCCAGCATTTT. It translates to CASSEGQGQPQHF.

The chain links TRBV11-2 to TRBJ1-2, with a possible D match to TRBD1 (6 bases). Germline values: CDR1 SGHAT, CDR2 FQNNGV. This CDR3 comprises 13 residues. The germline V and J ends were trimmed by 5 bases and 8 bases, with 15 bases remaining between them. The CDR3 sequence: CASSTQGSLGYTF. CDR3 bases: TGTGCCAGCAGCACACAGGGATCCCTCGGCTACACCTTC. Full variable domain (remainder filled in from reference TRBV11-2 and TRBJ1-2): EAGVAQSPRYKIIEKRQSVAFWCNPISGHATLYWYQQILGQGPKLLIQFQNNGVVDDSQLPKDRFSAERLKGVDSTLKIQPAKLEDSAVYLCASSTQGSLGYTFGSGTRLTVV.

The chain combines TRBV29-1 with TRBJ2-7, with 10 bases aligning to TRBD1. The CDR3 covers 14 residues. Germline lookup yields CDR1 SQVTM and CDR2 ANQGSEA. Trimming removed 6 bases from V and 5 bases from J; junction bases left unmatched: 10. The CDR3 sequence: CSVLTGGGSHEQYF. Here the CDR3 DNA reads TGCAGCGTCCTGACAGGGGGCGGATCTCACGAGCAGTACTTC.